This is a list of T cell receptor beta chains from one sample in a study of shared clonotypes between healthy human individuals. Assay: immunoSEQ multiplex PCR; the TCRdb copy retains only in-frame clones and omits some. Here the sample spans 2,500,000 or so clones, 80% to 95% being singletons. Material: naive CD4+ T cells from PBMCs. These receptors all stem from a man aged 18 to 29 in good health. Some clones in this sample may be carry-over from other donors' samples. Both conserved end residues are part of each CDR3. The order of the fields is CDR3 DNA, CDR3 protein, D gene, V gene, clone size, J gene. The D gene is left open where the match is weak. For some rows the clone size is stated as once, few or many, or as a class when expanded; others skip it.

TGTGCCAGCAGCCGACAGGTGATGTACGAGCAGTACTTC | CASSRQVMYEQYF | - | TRBV11-3 | - | TRBJ2-7
TGTGCCAGCAGCCCCCAGGGTCCAAACACCGGGGAGCTGTTTTTT | CASSPQGPNTGELFF | - | TRBV7-9 | - | TRBJ2-2
TGTGCCAGCAGTTTAATAGGGACAGGGGTCGGAAACACCATATATTTT | CASSLIGTGVGNTIYF | TRBD1 | TRBV28 | - | TRBJ1-3
TGTGCCAGCAGCCCGTGGGCTTTCATGAACACTGAAGCTTTCTTT | CASSPWAFMNTEAFF | - | TRBV7-2 | once | TRBJ1-1
TGTGCCAGCATTCGCGTAAGGGGCGGGGGAAACAATGAGCAGTTCTTC | CASIRVRGGGNNEQFF | TRBD2 | TRBV28 | - | TRBJ2-1
TGCGCCAGCAGCTTGGTTGAGGGTAGCGGCACTGAAGCTTTCTTT | CASSLVEGSGTEAFF | - | TRBV5-1 | - | TRBJ1-1
TGTGCCAGCAGCTTGCGCAATGAGCAGTTCTTC | CASSLRNEQFF | - | TRBV5-6 | - | TRBJ2-1
TGTGCCAGCAGCTTGGTAGGAGGGTTTAATTCACCCCTCCACTTT | CASSLVGGFNSPLHF | - | TRBV5-6 | once | TRBJ1-6
TGTGCCAGCAGCTTACTTGGCTCTGGCTCCTACAATGAGCAGTTCTTC | CASSLLGSGSYNEQFF | - | TRBV7-3 | - | TRBJ2-1
TGCGCCAGCAGACAGACCCTCTCCTACAATGAGCAGTTCTTC | CASRQTLSYNEQFF | - | TRBV5-1 | - | TRBJ2-1
TGTGCCAGCAGCAACCGCCAGGCAGGCACAGATACGCAGTATTTT | CASSNRQAGTDTQYF | - | TRBV9 | - | TRBJ2-3
TGCGCCAGTAGTAAAGGACAGACCCGTCCCGCAGATACGCAGTATTTT | CASSKGQTRPADTQYF | - | TRBV10-1 | - | TRBJ2-3
TGTGCCAGCAGGAAGGACGGAGGCTATCTTATTACCCTAGGGGCTGAAGCTTTCTTT | CASRKDGGYLITLGAEAFF | - | TRBV7-9 | - | TRBJ1-1
TGTGCCAGCCGCCCAGGGGGAAGGGGCAATCAGCCCCAGCATTTT | CASRPGGRGNQPQHF | TRBD1 | TRBV28 | - | TRBJ1-5
TGTGCCAGCAGCCCCGACCCGGGACTAGCGGGAGTCGGCCAGTACTTC | CASSPDPGLAGVGQYF | TRBD2 | TRBV7-9 | - | TRBJ2-5
TGTGCCAGCAGTGACCTAGACAGGAACTATGGCTACACCTTC | CASSDLDRNYGYTF | - | TRBV6-6 | - | TRBJ1-2
TGTGCCAGCAGCACTCCGGACGGACCCCTTTTGGATGTTCAGCCCCAGCATTTT | CASSTPDGPLLDVQPQHF | - | TRBV21-1 | - | TRBJ1-5
TGTGCCAGCAGTTTCCGGGCCCGGCGAACCTACAATGAGCAGTTCTTC | CASSFRARRTYNEQFF | - | TRBV28 | - | TRBJ2-1
TGTGCCAGCACTCGGGGGTTAACCTACGAGCAGTACTTC | CASTRGLTYEQYF | - | TRBV6-5 | - | TRBJ2-7
TGTGCCACCAGCAGGGCTAGTGGAGGGGGCTACACCTTC | CATSRASGGGYTF | - | TRBV15 | - | TRBJ1-2
TGCAGCGTCGGATCCAAACAGGGAGAGGGCGAGCAGTACTTC | CSVGSKQGEGEQYF | - | TRBV29-1 | - | TRBJ2-7
TGTGCCAGCAGTTACGCCGGAAAAGCAAGCACAGATACGCAGTATTTT | CASSYAGKASTDTQYF | - | TRBV6-5 | - | TRBJ2-3
TGTGCCAGCAGTTTAACTTCACCCCTCCACTTT | CASSLTSPLHF | - | TRBV28 | - | TRBJ1-6
TGTGCCAGCCGGACAGGGGGCGCAGAAAACTATGGCTACACCTTC | CASRTGGAENYGYTF | TRBD1 | TRBV28 | once | TRBJ1-2
TGCGCCACACGGACAGGGTCGGTCGACGAGCAGTACTTC | CATRTGSVDEQYF | TRBD1 | TRBV5-1 | - | TRBJ2-7
TGCGCCAGCAGCTTGGCCCCAGGGAATGAAAAACTGTTTTTT | CASSLAPGNEKLFF | - | TRBV5-1 | few | TRBJ1-4
TGTGCCAGCAGCCCAACTAGCGGGAGGTTCTACGAGCAGTACTTC | CASSPTSGRFYEQYF | TRBD2 | TRBV7-2 | - | TRBJ2-7
TGTGCCAGCAGCTTAGGCCCTCTACGGACAGGGGGCACTGAAGCTTTCTTT | CASSLGPLRTGGTEAFF | TRBD1 | TRBV7-3 | few | TRBJ1-1
TGTGCCAGCAGCTTGGCCAGCGGGAGTCAGGCAGATACGCAGTATTTT | CASSLASGSQADTQYF | TRBD2 | TRBV5-4 | - | TRBJ2-3
TGTGCCAGCAGTGAACTGGGCCCCGCCTTGGTGTACTTC | CASSELGPALVYF | - | TRBV6-1 | - | TRBJ2-7
TGTGCCAGCAGTCTGAGCGGAGATACGCAGTATTTT | CASSLSGDTQYF | - | TRBV28 | - | TRBJ2-3
TGTGCCAGCAGCAAGGGGGCATCGAGCTCCTACAATGAGCAGTTCTTC | CASSKGASSSYNEQFF | TRBD1 | TRBV7-2 | - | TRBJ2-1
TGCGCCAGCAGCTTGGCCTTGGGGGACAGCCTCCACTTC | CASSLALGDSLHF | TRBD1 | TRBV5-1 | - | TRBJ2-7
TGTGCCAGCAGCCCCCGGACAGGGGGCTGGGAGACCGGGGAGCTGTTTTTT | CASSPRTGGWETGELFF | TRBD1 | TRBV7-6 | - | TRBJ2-2
TGTGCCAGCAGTCCTCCGACAGGGCTAAACACTGAAGCTTTCTTT | CASSPPTGLNTEAFF | TRBD1 | TRBV28 | - | TRBJ1-1
TGTGCCAGCAGCTTAGTGCCCTCCGGAGATAATTCACCCCTCCACTTT | CASSLVPSGDNSPLHF | - | TRBV7-6 | - | TRBJ1-6
TGTGCCAGCAGTTCTCCCGGGCGGCTTGAAGCTTTCTTT | CASSSPGRLEAFF | - | TRBV28 | - | TRBJ1-1
TGTGCCAGCAGTTTACTAGCGGGACGGGAGCAGTTCTTC | CASSLLAGREQFF | TRBD2 | TRBV27 | - | TRBJ2-1
TGTGCCAGCAGTGTTATGGTCTTCGGCCAAACCTATGGCTACACCTTC | CASSVMVFGQTYGYTF | - | TRBV6-1 | once | TRBJ1-2
TGTGCCAGCAGGGAGGACACAGATACGCAGTATTTT | CASREDTDTQYF | - | TRBV2 | few | TRBJ2-3
TGTGCCAGCAGTTTGGTCCAGGGGGAGACCCAGTACTTC | CASSLVQGETQYF | - | TRBV27 | - | TRBJ2-5
TGTGCCAGCAGCTCCCCCGGCCTAGCGGGAGCTCCAGATACGCAGTATTTT | CASSSPGLAGAPDTQYF | TRBD2 | TRBV11-2 | once | TRBJ2-3
TGTGCCAGTAATTCGCCGGCAGAGCGCTATGGCTACACCTTC | CASNSPAERYGYTF | - | TRBV19 | once | TRBJ1-2
TGTGCCAGCAGCCCCCGACAGGGGGCTCTCACAGATACGCAGTATTTT | CASSPRQGALTDTQYF | TRBD1 | TRBV7-3 | - | TRBJ2-3